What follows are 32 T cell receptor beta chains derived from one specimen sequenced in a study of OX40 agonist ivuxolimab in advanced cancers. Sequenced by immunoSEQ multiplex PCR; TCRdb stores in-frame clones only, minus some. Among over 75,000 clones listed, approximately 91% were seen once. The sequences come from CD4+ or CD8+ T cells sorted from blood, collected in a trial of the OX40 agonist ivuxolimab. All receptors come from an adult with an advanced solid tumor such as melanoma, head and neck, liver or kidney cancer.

CDR3 sequence reads: CASSPGQETYEQYF. The DNA of the CDR3 is TGTGCCAGCAGCCCCGGGCAGGAAACCTACGAGCAGTACTTC. The chain couples TRBV7-9 to TRBJ2-7, with D unresolved. Germline CDR1 reads SEHNR; CDR2 reads FQNEAQ (reference sequence). CDR3 length: 14 residues. Trimming removed 5 bases from V and 2 bases from J, with 13 bases in between.

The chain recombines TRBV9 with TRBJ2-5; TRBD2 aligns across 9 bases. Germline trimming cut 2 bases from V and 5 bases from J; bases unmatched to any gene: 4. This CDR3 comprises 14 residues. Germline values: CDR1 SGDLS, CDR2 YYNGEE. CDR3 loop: CASSVGLAGETQYF. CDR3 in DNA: TGTGCCAGCAGCGTGGGACTAGCCGGGGAGACCCAGTACTTC. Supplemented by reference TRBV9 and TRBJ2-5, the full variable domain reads DSGVTQTPKHLITATGQRVTLRCSPRSGDLSVYWYQQSLDQGLQFLIQYYNGEERAKGNILERFSAQQFPDLHSELNLSSLELGDSALYFCASSVGLAGETQYFGPGTRLLVL.

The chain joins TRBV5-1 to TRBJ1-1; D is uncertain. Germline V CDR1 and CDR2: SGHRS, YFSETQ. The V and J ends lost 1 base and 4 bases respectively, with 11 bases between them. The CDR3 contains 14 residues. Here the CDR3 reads CASSLPGRTTEAFF. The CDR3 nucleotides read TGCGCCAGCAGCTTGCCGGGGAGGACCACTGAAGCTTTCTTT.

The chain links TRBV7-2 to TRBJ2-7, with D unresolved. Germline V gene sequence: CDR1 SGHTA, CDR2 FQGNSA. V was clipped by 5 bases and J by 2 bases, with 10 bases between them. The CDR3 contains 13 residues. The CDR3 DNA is TGTGCCAGCAGCCCGGACGGACCCTACGAGCAGTACTTC. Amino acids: CASSPDGPYEQYF. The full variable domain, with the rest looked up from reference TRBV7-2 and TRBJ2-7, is GAGVSQSPSNKVTEKGKDVELRCDPISGHTALYWYRQSLGQGLEFLIYFQGNSAPDKSGLPSDRFSAERTGGSVSTLTIQRTQQEDSAVYLCASSPDGPYEQYFGPGTRLTVT.

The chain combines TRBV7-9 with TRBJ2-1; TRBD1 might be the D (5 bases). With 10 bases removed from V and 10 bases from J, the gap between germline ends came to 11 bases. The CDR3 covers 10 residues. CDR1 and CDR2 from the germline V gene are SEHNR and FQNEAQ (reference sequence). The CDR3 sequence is CAIFTGEQFF. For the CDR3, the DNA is TGTGCCATCTTTACAGGAGAGCAGTTCTTC.

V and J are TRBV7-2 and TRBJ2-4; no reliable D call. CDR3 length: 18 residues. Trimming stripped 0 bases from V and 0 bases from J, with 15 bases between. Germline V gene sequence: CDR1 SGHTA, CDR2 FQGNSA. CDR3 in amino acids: CASSLAGASLLAKNIQYF. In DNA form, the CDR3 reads TGTGCCAGCAGCTTAGCTGGAGCGTCGCTGCTAGCCAAAAACATTCAGTACTTC. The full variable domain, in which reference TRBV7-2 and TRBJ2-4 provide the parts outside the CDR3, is GAGVSQSPSNKVTEKGKDVELRCDPISGHTALYWYRQSLGQGLEFLIYFQGNSAPDKSGLPSDRFSAERTGGSVSTLTIQRTQQEDSAVYLCASSLAGASLLAKNIQYFGAGTRLSVL.

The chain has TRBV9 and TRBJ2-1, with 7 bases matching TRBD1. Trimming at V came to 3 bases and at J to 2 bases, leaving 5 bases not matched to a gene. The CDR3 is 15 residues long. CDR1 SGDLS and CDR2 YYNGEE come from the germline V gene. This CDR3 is CASSEAGGTYNEQFF. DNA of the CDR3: TGTGCCAGCAGCGAGGCAGGGGGAACCTACAATGAGCAGTTCTTC.

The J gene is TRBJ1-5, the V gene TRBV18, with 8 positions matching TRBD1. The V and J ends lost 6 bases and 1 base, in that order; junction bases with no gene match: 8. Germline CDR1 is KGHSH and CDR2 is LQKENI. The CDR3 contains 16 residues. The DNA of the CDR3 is TGTGCCAGCTCGAAGGGACAGGTGGGGAGCAATCAGCCCCAGCATTTT. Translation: CASSKGQVGSNQPQHF.

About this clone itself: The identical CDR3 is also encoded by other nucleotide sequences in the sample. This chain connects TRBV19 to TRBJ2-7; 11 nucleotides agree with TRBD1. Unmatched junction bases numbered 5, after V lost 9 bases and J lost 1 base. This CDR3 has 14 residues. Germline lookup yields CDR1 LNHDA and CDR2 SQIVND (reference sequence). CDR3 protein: CASRRDRGSYEQYF. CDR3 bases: TGTGCCAGCCGTCGGGACAGGGGGTCCTACGAGCAGTACTTC.

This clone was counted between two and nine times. CDR3 DNA sequence: TGTGCCAGCAGCCGACAGCTTAATGAAAAACTGTTTTTT. Translating gives CASSRQLNEKLFF. This chain uses TRBV28 with TRBJ1-4, with D maybe TRBD1 (5 bases). CDR1 is MDHEN, CDR2 SYDVKM, per germline. Between the trimmed V and J ends, which lost 6 bases and 4 bases, there was a span of 9 bases. This CDR3 spans 13 amino acids. Together with reference TRBV28 and TRBJ1-4, the CDR3 gives the full variable domain: DVKVTQSSRYLVKRTGEKVFLECVQDMDHENMFWYRQDPGLGLRLIYFSYDVKMKEKGDIPEGYSVSREKKERFSLILESASTNQTSMYLCASSRQLNEKLFFGSGTQLSVL.

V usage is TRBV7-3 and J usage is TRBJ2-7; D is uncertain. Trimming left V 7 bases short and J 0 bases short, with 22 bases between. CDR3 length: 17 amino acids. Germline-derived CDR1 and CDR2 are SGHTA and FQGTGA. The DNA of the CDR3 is TGTGCCAGCACCTATCCCAAATTGGCGTTAAGCTCCTACGAGCAGTACTTC. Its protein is CASTYPKLALSSYEQYF. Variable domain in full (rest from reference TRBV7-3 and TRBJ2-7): GAGVSQTPSNKVTEKGKYVELRCDPISGHTALYWYRQSLGQGPEFLIYFQGTGAADDSGLPNDRFFAVRPEGSVSTLKIQRTERGDSAVYLCASTYPKLALSSYEQYFGPGTRLTVT.

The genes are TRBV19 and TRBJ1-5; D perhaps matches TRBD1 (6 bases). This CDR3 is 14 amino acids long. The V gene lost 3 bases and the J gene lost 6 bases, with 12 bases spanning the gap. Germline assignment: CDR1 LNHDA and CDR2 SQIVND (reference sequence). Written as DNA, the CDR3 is TGTGCCAGTAGTATCCGAAGGGGGGGTCAGCCCCAGCATTTT. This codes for CASSIRRGGQPQHF. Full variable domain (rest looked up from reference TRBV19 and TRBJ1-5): DGGITQSPKYLFRKEGQNVTLSCEQNLNHDAMYWYRQDPGQGLRLIYYSQIVNDFQKGDIAEGYSVSREKKESFPLTVTSAQKNPTAFYLCASSIRRGGQPQHFGDGTRLSIL.

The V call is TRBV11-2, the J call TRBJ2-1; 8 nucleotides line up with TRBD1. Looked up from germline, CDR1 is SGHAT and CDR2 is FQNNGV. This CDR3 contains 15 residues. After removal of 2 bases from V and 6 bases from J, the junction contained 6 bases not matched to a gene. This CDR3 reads CASSLSLGTGNEQFF. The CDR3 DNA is TGTGCCAGCAGCTTATCGCTGGGGACAGGCAATGAGCAGTTCTTC.

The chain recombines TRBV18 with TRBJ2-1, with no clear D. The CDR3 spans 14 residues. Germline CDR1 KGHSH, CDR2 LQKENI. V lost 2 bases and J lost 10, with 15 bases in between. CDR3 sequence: CASSPGSALSEQFF. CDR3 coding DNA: TGTGCCAGCTCACCAGGATCAGCTCTCAGCGAGCAGTTCTTC.

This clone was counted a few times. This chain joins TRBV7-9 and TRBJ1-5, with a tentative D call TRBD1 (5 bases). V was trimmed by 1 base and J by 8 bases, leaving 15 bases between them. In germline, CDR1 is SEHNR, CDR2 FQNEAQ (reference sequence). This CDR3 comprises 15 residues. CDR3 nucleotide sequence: TGTGCCAGCAGCTTAGGACGGACAACCGGGGAGCCCCAGCATTTT. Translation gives CASSLGRTTGEPQHF.

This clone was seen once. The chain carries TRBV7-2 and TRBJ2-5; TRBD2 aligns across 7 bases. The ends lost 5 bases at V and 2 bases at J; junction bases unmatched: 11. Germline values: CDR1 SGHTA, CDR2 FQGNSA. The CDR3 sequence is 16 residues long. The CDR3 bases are TGTGCCAGCAGCGCACAATCCCGACTAGCTCAAGAGACCCAGTACTTC. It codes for CASSAQSRLAQETQYF. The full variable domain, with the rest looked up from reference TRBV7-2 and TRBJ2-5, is GAGVSQSPSNKVTEKGKDVELRCDPISGHTALYWYRQSLGQGLEFLIYFQGNSAPDKSGLPSDRFSAERTGGSVSTLTIQRTQQEDSAVYLCASSAQSRLAQETQYFGPGTRLLVL.

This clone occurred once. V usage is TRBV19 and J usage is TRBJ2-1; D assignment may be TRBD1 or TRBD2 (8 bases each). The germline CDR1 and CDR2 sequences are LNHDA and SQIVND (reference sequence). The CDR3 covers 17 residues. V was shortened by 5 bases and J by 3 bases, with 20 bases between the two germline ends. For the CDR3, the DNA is TGTGCCAGTAGTCTCATCGGGGGGGACAGGAGCTACAATGAGCAGTTCTTC. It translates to CASSLIGGDRSYNEQFF. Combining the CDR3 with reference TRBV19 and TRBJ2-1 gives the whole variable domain DGGITQSPKYLFRKEGQNVTLSCEQNLNHDAMYWYRQDPGQGLRLIYYSQIVNDFQKGDIAEGYSVSREKKESFPLTVTSAQKNPTAFYLCASSLIGGDRSYNEQFFGPGTRLTVL.

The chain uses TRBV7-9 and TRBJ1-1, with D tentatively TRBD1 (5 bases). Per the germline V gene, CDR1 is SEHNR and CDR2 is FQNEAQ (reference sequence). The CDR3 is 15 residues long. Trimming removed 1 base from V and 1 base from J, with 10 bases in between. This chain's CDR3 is CASSLGDPGNTEAFF. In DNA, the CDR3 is TGTGCCAGCAGCTTAGGGGACCCCGGGAACACTGAAGCTTTCTTT.

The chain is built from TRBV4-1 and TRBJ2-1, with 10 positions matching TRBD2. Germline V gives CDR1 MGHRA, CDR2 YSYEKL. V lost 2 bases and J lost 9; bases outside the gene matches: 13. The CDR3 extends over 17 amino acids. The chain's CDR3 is CASSQPLLAGAESEQFF. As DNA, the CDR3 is TGCGCCAGCAGCCAACCCCTTCTAGCGGGAGCGGAGAGTGAGCAGTTCTTC.

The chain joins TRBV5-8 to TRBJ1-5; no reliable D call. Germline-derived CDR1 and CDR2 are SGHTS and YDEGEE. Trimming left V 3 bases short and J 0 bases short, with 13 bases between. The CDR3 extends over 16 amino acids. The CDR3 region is CASSSPGGYSNQPQHF. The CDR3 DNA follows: TGTGCCAGCAGCTCGCCTGGCGGTTATAGCAATCAGCCCCAGCATTTT.

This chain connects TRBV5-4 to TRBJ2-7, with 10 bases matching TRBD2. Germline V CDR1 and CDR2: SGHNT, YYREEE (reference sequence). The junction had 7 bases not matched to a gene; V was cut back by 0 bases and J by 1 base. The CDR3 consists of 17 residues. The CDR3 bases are TGTGCCAGCAGCTTGGGGGCTAGCGGGAGACGGTCCTACGAGCAGTACTTC. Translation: CASSLGASGRRSYEQYF.

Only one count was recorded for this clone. CDR3 nucleotide sequence: TGTGCCAGCAGTTTTAAGGGAAGGACAGGCTCTGGGACCGGGGAGCTGTTTTTT. This sequence encodes CASSFKGRTGSGTGELFF. V is TRBV27 and J is TRBJ2-2, with 7 nucleotides matching TRBD1. Germline CDR1 is MNHEY and CDR2 is SMNVEV (reference sequence). The CDR3 consists of 18 residues. The junction had 15 bases not matched to a gene; V was cut back by 3 bases and J by 5 bases.

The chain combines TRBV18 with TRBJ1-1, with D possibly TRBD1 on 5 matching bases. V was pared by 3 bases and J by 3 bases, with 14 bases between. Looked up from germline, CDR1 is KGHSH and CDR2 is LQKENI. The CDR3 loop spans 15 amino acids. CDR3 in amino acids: CASSPRGPADTEAFF. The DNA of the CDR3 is TGTGCCAGCTCACCCCGGGGACCGGCGGACACTGAAGCTTTCTTT.

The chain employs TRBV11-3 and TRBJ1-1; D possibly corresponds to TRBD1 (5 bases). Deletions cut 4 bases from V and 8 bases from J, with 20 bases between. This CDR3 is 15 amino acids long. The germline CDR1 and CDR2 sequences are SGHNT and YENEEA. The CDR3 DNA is TGTGCCAGCAGCTCTACTGGACCGACGGGGGGAGAAGCTTTCTTT. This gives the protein CASSSTGPTGGEAFF.

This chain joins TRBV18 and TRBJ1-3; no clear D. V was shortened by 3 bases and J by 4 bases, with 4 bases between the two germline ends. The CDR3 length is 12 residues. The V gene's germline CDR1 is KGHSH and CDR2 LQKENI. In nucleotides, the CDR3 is TGTGCCAGCTCACCGGCCGGAAACACCATATATTTT. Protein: CASSPAGNTIYF. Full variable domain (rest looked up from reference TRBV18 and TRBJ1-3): NAGVMQNPRHLVRRRGQEARLRCSPMKGHSHVYWYRQLPEEGLKFMVYLQKENIIDESGMPKERFSAEFPKEGPSILRIQQVVRGDSAAYFCASSPAGNTIYFGEGSWLTVV.

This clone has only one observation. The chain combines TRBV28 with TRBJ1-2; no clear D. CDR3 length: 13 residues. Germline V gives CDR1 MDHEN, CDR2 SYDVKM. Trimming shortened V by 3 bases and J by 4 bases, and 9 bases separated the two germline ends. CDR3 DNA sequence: TGTGCCAGCAGTTTTTCGGCTGGCTATGGCTACACCTTC. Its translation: CASSFSAGYGYTF.

The CDR3 reads CASSQDRQPYNEQFF. CDR3 nucleotides: TGCGCCAGCAGCCAAGATCGTCAGCCCTACAATGAGCAGTTCTTC. J is TRBJ2-1 and V is TRBV4-3; no clear D. Per the germline V gene, CDR1 is LGHNA and CDR2 is YSLEER. The V and J ends lost 0 bases and 2 bases respectively, with 8 bases between them. The CDR3 length is 15 residues.

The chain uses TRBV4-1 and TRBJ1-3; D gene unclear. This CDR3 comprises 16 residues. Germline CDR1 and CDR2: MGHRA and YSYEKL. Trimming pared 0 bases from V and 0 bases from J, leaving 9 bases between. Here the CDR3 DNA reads TGCGCCAGCAGCCAAGATCTCACCCCCTCTGGAAACACCATATATTTT. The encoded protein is CASSQDLTPSGNTIYF.

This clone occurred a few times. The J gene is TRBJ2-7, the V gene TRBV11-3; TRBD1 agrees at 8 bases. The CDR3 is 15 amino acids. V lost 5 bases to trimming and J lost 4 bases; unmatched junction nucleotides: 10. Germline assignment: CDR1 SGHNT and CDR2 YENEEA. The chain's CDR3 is CASSLSTGEQYEQYF. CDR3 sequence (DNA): TGTGCCAGCAGCCTCTCGACAGGGGAGCAGTACGAGCAGTACTTC.

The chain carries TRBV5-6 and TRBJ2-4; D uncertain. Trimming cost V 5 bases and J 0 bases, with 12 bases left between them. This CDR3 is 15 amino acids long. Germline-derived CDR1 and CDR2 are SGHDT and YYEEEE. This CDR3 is CASSMAALAKNIQYF. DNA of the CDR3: TGTGCCAGCAGTATGGCAGCCTTAGCCAAAAACATTCAGTACTTC.

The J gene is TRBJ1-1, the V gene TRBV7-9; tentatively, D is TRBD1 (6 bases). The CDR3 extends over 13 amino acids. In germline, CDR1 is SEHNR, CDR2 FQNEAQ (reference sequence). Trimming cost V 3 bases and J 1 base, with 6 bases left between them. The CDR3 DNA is TGTGCCAGCAGCTTGACAGGGAACACTGAAGCTTTCTTT. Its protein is CASSLTGNTEAFF.

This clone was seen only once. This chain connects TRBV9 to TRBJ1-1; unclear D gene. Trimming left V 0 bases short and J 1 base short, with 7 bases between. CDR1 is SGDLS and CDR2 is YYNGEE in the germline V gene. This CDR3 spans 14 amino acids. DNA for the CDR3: TGTGCCAGCAGCGTAGAGGCAGGGAACACTGAAGCTTTCTTT. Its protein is CASSVEAGNTEAFF.